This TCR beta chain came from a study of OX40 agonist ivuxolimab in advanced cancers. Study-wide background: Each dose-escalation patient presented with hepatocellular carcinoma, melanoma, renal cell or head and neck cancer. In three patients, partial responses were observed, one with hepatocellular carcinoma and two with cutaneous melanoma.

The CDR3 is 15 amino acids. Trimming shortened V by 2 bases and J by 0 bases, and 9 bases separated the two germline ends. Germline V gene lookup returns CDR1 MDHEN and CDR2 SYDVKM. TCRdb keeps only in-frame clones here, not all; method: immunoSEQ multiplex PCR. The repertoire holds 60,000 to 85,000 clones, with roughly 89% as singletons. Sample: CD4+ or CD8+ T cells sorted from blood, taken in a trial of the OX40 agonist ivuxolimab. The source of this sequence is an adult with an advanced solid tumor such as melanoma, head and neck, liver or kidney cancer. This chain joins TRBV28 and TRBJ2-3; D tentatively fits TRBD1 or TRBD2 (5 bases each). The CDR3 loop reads CASSLRGASTDTQYF. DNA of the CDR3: TGTGCCAGCAGTTTAAGGGGAGCGAGCACAGATACGCAGTATTTT.